The source of this T cell receptor (beta chain) is a study of OX40 agonist ivuxolimab in advanced cancers. About the study: Recorded diagnoses for dose-escalation patients were hepatocellular carcinoma, melanoma, renal cell or head and neck cancer.

This clone is judged medium-sized. Profiled with immunoSEQ multiplex PCR; TCRdb holds only in-frame clones, not every one. The table shows around 9,700 clones, with about 77% occurring only once. The clonotype originates from an adult with an advanced solid tumor such as melanoma, head and neck, liver or kidney cancer. The source was CD4+ or CD8+ T cells sorted from blood, collected in a trial of the OX40 agonist ivuxolimab.

Written as DNA, the CDR3 is TGTGCCAGCAGCGAATTACAGGGCTTGGGAAATGAGCAGTTCTTC. As protein: CASSELQGLGNEQFF. This sequence joins TRBV9 and TRBJ2-1; D may be TRBD1 (6 bases). The CDR3 has 15 amino acids. Germline CDR1 reads SGDLS; CDR2 reads YYNGEE. The germline V and J ends were trimmed by 3 bases and 7 bases, with 17 bases remaining between them.